A single sample gave rise to the 4 T cell receptor beta chains below, sequenced in a study of blood T cells in healthy people across ages. Sample-barcoded 5' priming and a J-beta primer mix drove a second PCR of about 7 to 12 cycles. Each CDR3 protein gets one entry after TCRdb re-called the 5' RACE reads with MiXCR. The sample consists of over 1,300,000 distinct CDR3 sequences, almost 60% of them appearing once. The specimen was blood. Source of these receptors: a man aged 18 to 30 in good health.

This chain connects TRBV2 to TRBJ2-3, with 9 bases lining up with TRBD2. Losses at the gene ends were 9 bases for V and 4 bases for J; bases not matched to a gene: 8. Germline-derived CDR1 and CDR2 are SNHLY and FYNNEI. The CDR3 totals 14 residues. The CDR3 region has the DNA TGTGCCAGGATAGCGGGAGTGAGCCCAGATACGCAGTATTTT. Protein sequence: CARIAGVSPDTQYF.

The J gene is TRBJ1-2, the V gene TRBV29-1; TRBD1 agrees at 7 bases. V gave up 7 bases and J gave up 5 bases; unmatched junction bases: 7. Germline CDR1 reads SQVTM; CDR2 reads ANQGSEA. The CDR3 has 12 residues. CDR3: CSARGNWYGYTF. The CDR3 DNA is TGCAGCGCCAGGGGGAACTGGTATGGCTACACCTTC.

The chain is built from TRBV5-1 and TRBJ2-1; TRBD2 matches at 8 bases. Germline V gene sequence: CDR1 SGHRS, CDR2 YFSETQ. This CDR3 is built from 15 residues. V was pared by 0 bases and J by 4 bases, with 3 bases of the junction left unmatched. The CDR3 is CASSLDSGEYNEQFF. In nucleotides, the CDR3 is TGCGCCAGCAGCTTGGATAGCGGGGAGTACAATGAGCAGTTCTTC.

The V call is TRBV20-1, the J call TRBJ2-4; D remains unclear. The CDR3 sequence is 13 residues long. The ends were cut back, 5 bases at V and 8 bases at J, with 16 bases in the middle. Germline V CDR1 and CDR2: DFQATT, SNEGSKA (reference sequence). In nucleotides, the CDR3 is TGCAGTGCTTTGGCTGTGACGTGGGACATTCAGTACTTC. Translated, it gives CSALAVTWDIQYF.